Given below is one T cell receptor beta chain in context. These data belong to a study of blood T cells in healthy people across ages. A J-beta primer mix and a sample-barcoded 5' primer were used in a second PCR of roughly 7 to 12 cycles. TCRdb fed the 5' RACE reads into MiXCR, producing one record per CDR3 protein. The sample lists approximately 790,000 distinct CDR3 sequences, about 62% occurring once. The source of this sequence is a young man in good health. Source material: blood.

This CDR3 reads CASSFGSYGILYGYTF. The CDR3 nucleotides are TGTGCCAGCAGTTTCGGGTCTTATGGGATCCTTTATGGCTACACCTTC. The V call is TRBV27, the J call TRBJ1-2; no reliable D call. Between the trimmed V and J ends, which lost 3 bases and 5 bases, there was a span of 19 bases. Germline CDR1 and CDR2: MNHEY and SMNVEV (reference sequence). The CDR3 is made up of 16 amino acids.